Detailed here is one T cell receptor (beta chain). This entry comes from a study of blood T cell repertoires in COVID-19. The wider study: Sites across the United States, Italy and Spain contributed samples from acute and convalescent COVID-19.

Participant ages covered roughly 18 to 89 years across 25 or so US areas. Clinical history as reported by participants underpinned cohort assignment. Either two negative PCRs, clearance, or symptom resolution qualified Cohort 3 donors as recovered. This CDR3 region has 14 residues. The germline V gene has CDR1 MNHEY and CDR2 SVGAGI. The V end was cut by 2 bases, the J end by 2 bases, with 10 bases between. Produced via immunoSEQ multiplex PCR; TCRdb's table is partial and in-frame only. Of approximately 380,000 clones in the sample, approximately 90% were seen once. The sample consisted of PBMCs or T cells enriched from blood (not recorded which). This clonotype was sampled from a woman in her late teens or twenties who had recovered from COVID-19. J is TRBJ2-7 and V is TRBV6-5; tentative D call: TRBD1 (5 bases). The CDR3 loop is CASSYRGQPYEQYF. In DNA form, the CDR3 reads TGTGCCAGCAGTTACAGAGGACAACCCTACGAGCAGTACTTC.